These 32 T cell receptor beta chains were sequenced from one sample in a study of blood T cell repertoires in COVID-19. Here immunoSEQ multiplex PCR was the method, and the copy in TCRdb shows in-frame clones only, minus some. Of 30,000 to 40,000 clones in the sample, almost 80% are singletons; the top ten hold roughly 7.4%. Sequences were obtained from peripheral blood. The receptors stem from a woman in her fifties or sixties with acute or convalescent COVID-19.

V usage is TRBV5-6 and J usage is TRBJ1-5; D may be TRBD1 (6 bases). The CDR3 has 13 amino acids. Looked up from germline, CDR1 is SGHDT and CDR2 is YYEEEE. The V and J ends lost 2 bases and 4 bases respectively, with 7 bases between them. The CDR3 loop reads CASSLTGNQPQHF. The CDR3 region has the DNA TGTGCCAGCAGCTTAACAGGGAATCAGCCCCAGCATTTT. Full variable domain (outside the CDR3, taken from reference TRBV5-6 and TRBJ1-5): DAGVTQSPTHLIKTRGQQVTLRCSPKSGHDTVSWYQQALGQGPQFIFQYYEEEERQRGNFPDRFSGHQFPNYSSELNVNALLLGDSALYLCASSLTGNQPQHFGDGTRLSIL.

The CDR3 region is CATSDPDRGGAGELFF. CDR3 in DNA: TGTGCCACCAGTGATCCGGACAGGGGAGGGGCCGGGGAGCTGTTTTTT. This rearrangement joins TRBV24-1 to TRBJ2-2; 9 bases align to TRBD1. Losses at the gene ends were 3 bases for V and 6 bases for J; bases not matched to a gene: 7. Germline lookup yields CDR1 KGHDR and CDR2 SFDVKD. The length of the CDR3 is 16 residues.

The V gene is TRBV7-3, the J gene TRBJ2-7; 10 bases line up with TRBD2. Looked up from germline, CDR1 is SGHTA and CDR2 is FQGTGA. The CDR3 runs 16 residues. Losses at the gene ends were 5 bases for V and 2 bases for J; bases not matched to a gene: 9. Written as DNA, the CDR3 is TGTGCCAGCAGCCCGGTCGGTAGCGGGGGGACCTACGAGCAGTACTTC. This codes for CASSPVGSGGTYEQYF.

The rearrangement links TRBV4-2 to TRBJ2-5, with 9 bases fitting TRBD2. The trim removed 0 bases at V and 4 bases at J, leaving 12 bases unmatched. Germline lookup yields CDR1 LGHNA and CDR2 YNFKEQ. The CDR3 totals 18 residues. The CDR3 spells CASSQDGGSGGLGETQYF. CDR3 DNA: TGTGCCAGCAGCCAAGATGGGGGTAGCGGGGGTTTGGGAGAGACCCAGTACTTC.

The chain links TRBV5-6 to TRBJ1-2, with 8 bases matching TRBD1. Trimming at V came to 4 bases and at J to 6 bases, leaving 5 bases not matched to a gene. The CDR3 is 13 residues long. From germline, CDR1 is SGHDT and CDR2 YYEEEE. The CDR3 here is CASSLDRDDGYTF. CDR3 nucleotides: TGTGCCAGCAGCCTGGACAGGGACGATGGCTACACCTTC.

The CDR3 coding sequence is TGTGCCACCAGCAGAGGGGGGGTAGACAGGGGTTATAGCTATGGCTACACCTTC. Translated, it gives CATSRGGVDRGYSYGYTF. The genes are TRBV15 and TRBJ1-2, with 8 nucleotides matching TRBD1. V trimming: 1 base; J trimming: 4 bases; junction bases outside the gene matches: 14. In germline, CDR1 is LNHNV, CDR2 YYDKDF (reference sequence). There are 18 residues in the CDR3. The full variable domain, in which reference TRBV15 and TRBJ1-2 provide the parts outside the CDR3, is DAMVIQNPRYQVTQFGKPVTLSCSQTLNHNVMYWYQQKSSQAPKLLFHYYDKDFNNEADTPDNFQSRRPNTSFCFLDIRSPGLGDTAMYLCATSRGGVDRGYSYGYTFGSGTRLTVV.

The J gene is TRBJ1-4, the V gene TRBV6-5; TRBD1 matches at 9 bases. V trimming: 8 bases; J trimming: 7 bases; junction bases outside the gene matches: 5. The CDR3 covers 13 residues. The germline V gene has CDR1 MNHEY and CDR2 SVGAGI. CDR3 nucleotides: TGTGCCAGCCTCGGGACAGGGCTTGAAAAACTGTTTTTT. It translates to CASLGTGLEKLFF.

The chain has TRBV2 and TRBJ2-4, with D unclear. V was pared by 1 base and J by 0 bases, with 7 bases between. Germline-derived CDR1 and CDR2 are SNHLY and FYNNEI. This CDR3 is built from 15 residues. CDR3 bases: TGTGCCAGCAGTGAAGATCAGATAGCCAAAAACATTCAGTACTTC. It specifies CASSEDQIAKNIQYF.

The genes are TRBV24-1 and TRBJ2-3; D gene ambiguous. CDR1 is KGHDR, CDR2 SFDVKD, per germline. Trimming cost V 4 bases and J 3 bases, with 7 bases left between them. The CDR3 has 13 residues. CDR3 DNA: TGTGCCACCAGTGACAGATCGACAGATACGCAGTATTTT. It encodes CATSDRSTDTQYF.

The V and J genes are TRBV3-1 (or the pseudogene TRBV3-2) and TRBJ1-5, with no clear D. V was clipped by 0 bases and J by 4 bases, with 10 bases between them. The CDR3 is 15 amino acids. Germline CDR1 is LGHDT and CDR2 is YNNKEL (reference sequence). CDR3 amino acids: CASSQDLAGNQPQHF. The CDR3, as DNA: TGTGCCAGCAGCCAAGATTTGGCAGGTAATCAGCCCCAGCATTTT.

The chain links TRBV6-7 to TRBJ1-2; TRBD1 might be the D (5 bases). TRBV6-7 is noted as an ORF with a role that remains uncertain. The CDR3 sequence is 12 residues long. CDR3 sequence: CAWGQGNYGYTF. The DNA of the CDR3 is TGTGCGTGGGGTCAGGGAAACTATGGCTACACCTTC.

The chain has TRBV24-1 and TRBJ2-1; 7 nucleotides line up with TRBD2. J lost 4 bases, V lost 3 bases, and 8 bases had no gene match. The CDR3 has 16 residues. Germline CDR1 reads KGHDR; CDR2 reads SFDVKD. This chain's CDR3 is CATSDAGAGEYNEQFF. CDR3 coding DNA: TGTGCCACCAGTGATGCCGGCGCGGGGGAATACAATGAGCAGTTCTTC.

The CDR3 is CASSLQGNEQFF. The DNA of the CDR3 is TGTGCCAGCAGCTTACAGGGCAATGAGCAGTTCTTC. This chain uses TRBV7-3 with TRBJ2-1, with D possibly being TRBD1 (5 bases). The CDR3 length is 12 residues. Germline CDR1 and CDR2: SGHTA and FQGTGA. V was trimmed by 2 bases and J by 6 bases, leaving 5 bases between them.

The chain is built from TRBV6-5 and TRBJ2-5, with 9 nucleotides matching TRBD1. This CDR3 spans 14 amino acids. Germline CDR1 and CDR2: MNHEY and SVGAGI. The junction had 7 bases not matched to a gene; V was cut back by 6 bases and J by 5 bases. CDR3 bases: TGTGCCAGCAGGGGGGGACAGGGCGGCGAGACCCAGTACTTC. Translating gives CASRGGQGGETQYF.

The V and J genes are TRBV19 and TRBJ2-7, with 7 nucleotides matching TRBD2. V shed 1 base, J shed 7 bases, and the junction held 4 bases outside the gene matches. The CDR3 sequence is 13 residues long. Looked up from germline, CDR1 is LNHDA and CDR2 is SQIVND (reference sequence). The CDR3 region is CASSIAREGEQYF. The CDR3 DNA is TGTGCCAGTAGTATAGCCAGGGAGGGAGAGCAGTACTTC.

The chain is built from TRBV9 and TRBJ2-3; 9 nucleotides match TRBD2. Germline loops: CDR1 SGDLS, CDR2 YYNGEE. With 1 base clipped from V and 1 base from J, the junction kept 4 bases outside the gene matches. There are 16 residues in the CDR3. The CDR3 DNA follows: TGTGCCAGCAGCGTAATGGCTAGCGGGGGCACAGATACGCAGTATTTT. It specifies CASSVMASGGTDTQYF.

This chain links TRBV5-4 with TRBJ1-4; unclear D gene. V was cut by 4 bases and J by 0 bases, with 7 bases left in between. There are 14 residues in the CDR3. Germline V CDR1 and CDR2: SGHNT, YYREEE (reference sequence). The CDR3 protein is CASSRGSTNEKLFF. The CDR3 DNA follows: TGTGCCAGCAGCCGGGGATCAACTAATGAAAAACTGTTTTTT.

This chain uses TRBV2 with TRBJ1-3, with D maybe TRBD1 (6 bases). The CDR3 runs to 16 residues. V dropped 6 bases and J dropped 4 bases, with 19 bases sitting between them. Per germline, CDR1 SNHLY and CDR2 FYNNEI. CDR3 in amino acids: CASRRQESKIGNTIYF. Here the CDR3 DNA reads TGTGCCAGCAGGAGACAGGAAAGCAAAATCGGAAACACCATATATTTT.

This sequence joins TRBV25-1 and TRBJ2-2; 7 bases map to TRBD2. V trimming: 4 bases; J trimming: 4 bases; junction bases outside the gene matches: 3. This CDR3 spans 14 amino acids. Germline V gives CDR1 MGHDK, CDR2 SYGVNS. The CDR3 sequence is CASSVGGSTGELFF. CDR3 sequence (DNA): TGTGCCAGCAGTGTGGGGGGGTCCACCGGGGAGCTGTTTTTT.

The chain couples TRBV6-5 to TRBJ1-2; 7 nucleotides align to TRBD1. Germline V lookup: CDR1 MNHEY, CDR2 SVGAGI. The junction had 11 bases not matched to a gene; V was cut back by 10 bases and J by 0 bases. The CDR3 runs 15 residues. The CDR3 bases are TGTGCCACCAGAGGGACAGCCGATTCTAACTATGGCTACACCTTC. It codes for CATRGTADSNYGYTF.

This rearrangement joins TRBV7-8 to TRBJ2-3; 8 positions match TRBD2. J gave up 2 bases and V 3 bases, and 7 bases lay outside the gene matches. The CDR3 runs to 16 residues. Per germline, CDR1 SGHVS and CDR2 FQNEAQ. CDR3 sequence (DNA): TGTGCCAGCAGCTTTCGGGGGGGCCTATCCACAGATACGCAGTATTTT. It is translated as CASSFRGGLSTDTQYF.

This chain links TRBV27 with TRBJ1-2, with 12 bases fitting TRBD1. Germline V gives CDR1 MNHEY, CDR2 SMNVEV (reference sequence). The length of the CDR3 is 16 residues. Trimming removed 2 bases from V and 4 bases from J; junction bases left unmatched: 5. CDR3 loop: CASSLRRDRGPYGYTF. DNA for the CDR3: TGTGCCAGCAGTTTACGGCGGGACAGGGGGCCCTATGGCTACACCTTC.

V usage is TRBV2 and J usage is TRBJ2-7, with D possibly matching TRBD1 (5 bases). V gave up 2 bases and J gave up 6 bases, with 14 bases separating them. Germline V CDR1 and CDR2: SNHLY, FYNNEI. This CDR3 has 14 amino acids. For the CDR3, the DNA is TGTGCCAGCAGTGAACGGTGGGGCTGGGGCGAGCAGTACTTC. It encodes CASSERWGWGEQYF.

The chain combines TRBV6-5 with TRBJ1-1; D is possibly TRBD1 (5 bases). Germline CDR1 is MNHEY and CDR2 is SVGAGI. This CDR3 has 14 residues. V dropped 0 bases and J dropped 5 bases, with 10 bases sitting between them. The CDR3 reads CASSYSRQITEAFF. The CDR3 DNA reads TGTGCCAGCAGTTACTCGAGACAGATAACTGAAGCTTTCTTT.

This clone showed up just once. The chain combines TRBV2 with TRBJ2-3, with D possibly matching TRBD1 (6 bases). From germline, CDR1 is SNHLY and CDR2 FYNNEI. The CDR3 runs 15 residues. Trimming removed 6 bases at V and 0 bases at J, with 13 bases between. The CDR3 loop is CASSATGSSTDTQYF. CDR3 bases: TGTGCCAGCAGCGCCACAGGGTCTAGCACAGATACGCAGTATTTT.

V gene TRBV25-1 combines with J gene TRBJ1-1; 9 nucleotides align to TRBD1. Germline lookup yields CDR1 MGHDK and CDR2 SYGVNS. After removal of 7 bases from V and 6 bases from J, the junction contained 9 bases not matched to a gene. The CDR3 runs 14 residues. The CDR3 sequence is CASTRTGEWAEAFF. CDR3 nucleotides: TGTGCCAGCACCAGGACAGGGGAGTGGGCTGAAGCTTTCTTT.

The J gene is TRBJ2-5, the V gene TRBV5-6, with 7 bases identical to TRBD2. This CDR3 has 15 amino acids. Germline V gives CDR1 SGHDT, CDR2 YYEEEE. The trim removed 0 bases at V and 0 bases at J, leaving 2 bases unmatched. In DNA, the CDR3 is TGTGCCAGCAGCTTGGGGCTAGCGGACCAAGAGACCCAGTACTTC. Protein sequence: CASSLGLADQETQYF.

V gene TRBV14 combines with J gene TRBJ1-1, with unresolved D. The CDR3 totals 12 residues. Per germline, CDR1 SGHDN and CDR2 FVKESK. V was shortened by 1 base and J by 7 bases, with 7 bases between the two germline ends. DNA for the CDR3: TGTGCCAGCAGCCAAGGGAGGATTGAAGCTTTCTTT. Protein product: CASSQGRIEAFF.

This clone was observed once. V is TRBV30 and J is TRBJ1-2; tentatively, D is TRBD1 (6 bases). The CDR3 consists of 14 residues. Germline assignment: CDR1 GTSNPN and CDR2 SVGIG (reference sequence). Trimming stripped 1 base from V and 8 bases from J, with 17 bases between. The CDR3, as DNA: TGTGCCTGGAGTGGACTTATGCAGGGGAACGGCTACACCTTC. It is translated as CAWSGLMQGNGYTF.

This chain connects TRBV6-5 to TRBJ2-7, with TRBD1 matching 7 bases. V lost 6 bases, J lost 0 bases, and 2 bases stayed unmatched. CDR1 MNHEY and CDR2 SVGAGI come from the germline V gene. There are 13 residues in the CDR3. This CDR3 is CASRDRSSYEQYF. The CDR3, as DNA: TGTGCCAGCAGGGACAGGAGCTCCTACGAGCAGTACTTC.

The chain carries TRBV20-1 and TRBJ2-1, with D unresolved. V lost 6 bases to trimming and J lost 10 bases, with 10 bases between them. From germline, CDR1 is DFQATT and CDR2 SNEGSKA (reference sequence). The CDR3 covers 10 residues. The CDR3 protein is CSAYDWEQFF. DNA for the CDR3: TGCAGTGCATACGACTGGGAGCAGTTCTTC.

This chain joins TRBV18 and TRBJ2-1; TRBD2 aligns across 11 bases. CDR1 and CDR2 from the germline V gene are KGHSH and LQKENI. This CDR3 has 18 amino acids. V shed 3 bases, J shed 3 bases, and the junction held 10 bases outside the gene matches. CDR3 residues: CASSPGGLAGRYYNEQFF. Here the CDR3 DNA reads TGTGCCAGCTCACCCGGCGGACTAGCGGGTCGATACTACAATGAGCAGTTCTTC.